The 18 T cell receptor beta chains listed next were all sequenced from one sample in a study of shared clonotypes between healthy human individuals (dated by TCRdb to about 2020). CD8 naive samples were obtained by positive selection for CCR7 among CD45RO-negative cells, yielding a CD45RA+CCR7+ population from which TemRA cells were excluded. Libraries were constructed by the immunoSEQ multiplex PCR assay. TCRdb's version of the immuneACCESS table is confined to in-frame rearrangements and falls short of the full clone set. An unresolved V gene accounts for under half of the shortfall where checked; the remainder is of unknown origin. Counted in this sample were nearly 2 million clones; just under 95% of them appeared once. 0.9% to 1.5% of the sample is taken by the ten largest. The sample taken for sequencing was naive CD8+ T cells sorted from blood. The cell subset or site label on this specimen signifies: CD45RA+CCR7+. The source of these receptors is a man younger than 30 in good health.

The rearrangement joins TRBV7-9 to TRBJ2-3, with D unclear. Germline CDR1 is SEHNR and CDR2 is FQNEAQ (reference sequence). V lost 2 bases to trimming and J lost 9 bases, with 24 bases between them. The CDR3 totals 17 residues. The CDR3 nucleotides are TGTGCCAGCAGCTTAAGTAAGGGAAAGGGTGCAGATAGGACGCAGTATTTT. This encodes CASSLSKGKGADRTQYF.

This rearrangement joins TRBV7-6 to TRBJ2-2, with 8 bases fitting TRBD1. This CDR3 comprises 15 residues. CDR1 and CDR2 from the germline V gene are SGHVS and FNYEAQ. V was pared by 5 bases and J by 6 bases, with 8 bases of the junction left unmatched. The CDR3 sequence is CASSPVAGGPGELFF. The CDR3 region has the DNA TGTGCCAGCAGCCCCGTGGCAGGGGGCCCCGGGGAGCTGTTTTTT.

The V gene is TRBV7-9, the J gene TRBJ2-7, with TRBD1 as a possible D gene (6 bases). The length of the CDR3 is 17 residues. V was clipped by 1 base and J by 0 bases, with 16 bases between them. Per germline, CDR1 SEHNR and CDR2 FQNEAQ (reference sequence). This CDR3 is CASSLVAGVSPSYEQYF. CDR3 sequence (DNA): TGTGCCAGCAGCTTAGTGGCAGGGGTCTCTCCCTCCTACGAGCAGTACTTC. Full variable domain (outside the CDR3, taken from reference TRBV7-9 and TRBJ2-7): DTGVSQNPRHKITKRGQNVTFRCDPISEHNRLYWYRQTLGQGPEFLTYFQNEAQLEKSRLLSDRFSAERPKGSFSTLEIQRTEQGDSAMYLCASSLVAGVSPSYEQYFGPGTRLTVT.

The chain combines TRBV11-1 with TRBJ2-2; 8 positions match TRBD2. J lost 4 bases, V lost 9 bases, and 4 bases had no gene match. The CDR3 extends over 13 amino acids. From germline, CDR1 is SGHAT and CDR2 FQDESV (reference sequence). CDR3 sequence reads: CASSGAFTGELFF. The CDR3 DNA follows: TGTGCCAGTAGCGGGGCCTTCACCGGGGAGCTGTTTTTT. The full variable domain, in which reference TRBV11-1 and TRBJ2-2 provide the parts outside the CDR3, is EAEVAQSPRYKITEKSQAVAFWCDPISGHATLYWYRQILGQGPELLVQFQDESVVDDSQLPKDRFSAERLKGVDSTLKIQPAELGDSAMYLCASSGAFTGELFFGEGSRLTVL.

The chain carries TRBV7-9 and TRBJ1-2; 9 bases map to TRBD1. CDR1 and CDR2 (germline): SEHNR, FQNEAQ (reference sequence). V trimming: 4 bases; J trimming: 1 base; junction bases outside the gene matches: 10. The CDR3 contains 17 residues. DNA for the CDR3: TGTGCCAGCAGCTCGTCCGGGACAGGGAAGTATAACTATGGCTACACCTTC. Translated: CASSSSGTGKYNYGYTF.

The rearrangement uses TRBV4-1 and TRBJ2-6; D perhaps matches TRBD2 (7 bases). Deletions cut 4 bases from V and 0 bases from J, with 19 bases between. Germline V gene data show CDR1 as MGHRA and CDR2 as YSYEKL. The CDR3 sequence is 19 residues long. The CDR3 sequence: CASSPSAGAAISGANVLTF. Here the CDR3 DNA reads TGCGCCAGCAGCCCCAGCGCGGGGGCCGCTATCTCTGGGGCCAACGTCCTGACTTTC.

The genes are TRBV25-1 and TRBJ1-1; D is unclear. Germline CDR1 MGHDK, CDR2 SYGVNS. This CDR3 has 13 residues. V was clipped by 3 bases and J by 1 base, with 6 bases between them. The CDR3 spells CASSDPGNTEAFF. CDR3 nucleotide sequence: TGTGCCAGCAGTGACCCAGGGAACACTGAAGCTTTCTTT. Complete variable domain (other parts from reference TRBV25-1 and TRBJ1-1): EADIYQTPRYLVIGTGKKITLECSQTMGHDKMYWYQQDPGMELHLIHYSYGVNSTEKGDLSSESTVSRIRTEHFPLTLESARPSHTSQYLCASSDPGNTEAFFGQGTRLTVV.

The rearrangement links TRBV7-8 to TRBJ2-3; 7 bases are shared with TRBD2. This CDR3 is built from 18 residues. The V gene end was trimmed by 2 bases and the J gene end by 5 bases; junction bases not matched to a gene: 16. Germline V CDR1 and CDR2: SGHVS, FQNEAQ. CDR3 protein: CASSLSRTVLWEGDTQYF. The CDR3 bases are TGTGCCAGCAGCTTATCGCGGACTGTACTTTGGGAGGGAGATACGCAGTATTTT.

This chain joins TRBV5-5 and TRBJ2-7, with D unclear. This CDR3 has 14 amino acids. The V gene lost 4 bases and the J gene lost 3 bases, with 14 bases spanning the gap. The V gene's germline CDR1 is SGHKS and CDR2 YYEKEE (reference sequence). This CDR3 is CASSPWTTNYEQYF. CDR3 sequence (DNA): TGTGCCAGCAGCCCGTGGACCACGAACTACGAGCAGTACTTC.

This chain uses TRBV29-1 with TRBJ2-7; weak D call: TRBD2 (6 bases). The CDR3 extends over 15 amino acids. V lost 0 bases, J lost 3 bases, and 15 bases lay in between. CDR1 and CDR2 from the germline V gene are SQVTM and ANQGSEA. The CDR3 here is CSVEDGGTYGYEQYF. For the CDR3, the DNA is TGCAGCGTTGAAGATGGGGGGACCTACGGCTACGAGCAGTACTTC.

V gene TRBV11-2 combines with J gene TRBJ2-1; TRBD2 aligns across 9 bases. The J segment lost 8 bases and the V segment lost 5 bases, leaving 7 bases of the junction unmatched. The CDR3 is 14 amino acids. The germline CDR1 and CDR2 sequences are SGHAT and FQNNGV. The DNA for the CDR3 is TGTGCCAGCAGCGTTAGCGGCGGGAGGGATGAGCAGTTCTTC. This codes for CASSVSGGRDEQFF.

V gene TRBV19 combines with J gene TRBJ2-1; no reliable D call. This CDR3 comprises 15 residues. V shed 3 bases and J shed 3 bases, with 12 bases lying between them. Germline CDR1 reads LNHDA; CDR2 reads SQIVND (reference sequence). The CDR3: CASSIDVGNYNEQFF. CDR3 nucleotide sequence: TGTGCCAGTAGTATTGATGTGGGGAACTACAATGAGCAGTTCTTC.

The chain combines TRBV7-8 with TRBJ2-5; tentative D call: TRBD1 (6 bases). Trimming took 0 bases from V and 2 from J, leaving 13 bases between them. CDR3 length: 16 amino acids. The germline V gene encodes CDR1 SGHVS and CDR2 FQNEAQ. CDR3 region: CASSLAQRGSQETQYF. In DNA form, the CDR3 reads TGTGCCAGCAGCTTAGCCCAGAGGGGGAGTCAAGAGACCCAGTACTTC.

The genes are TRBV5-6 and TRBJ2-7, with 8 bases matching TRBD2. The CDR3 runs to 15 residues. The germline V gene encodes CDR1 SGHDT and CDR2 YYEEEE. V shed 4 bases and J 0 bases; nucleotides not matched to a gene: 6. CDR3 sequence reads: CASSPLAGSSYEQYF. The DNA for the CDR3 is TGTGCCAGCAGCCCTCTAGCGGGCAGCTCCTACGAGCAGTACTTC.

This chain links TRBV14 with TRBJ2-5, with a possible D match to TRBD2 (7 bases). Germline-derived CDR1 and CDR2 are SGHDN and FVKESK. The CDR3 has 16 residues. V was pared by 0 bases and J by 3 bases, with 14 bases between. Here the CDR3 reads CASSQEGRGGEETQYF. CDR3 nucleotide sequence: TGTGCCAGCAGCCAAGAGGGAAGGGGGGGCGAAGAGACCCAGTACTTC.

The chain uses TRBV2 and TRBJ2-1; 9 bases align to TRBD1. Germline V gene data show CDR1 as SNHLY and CDR2 as FYNNEI. CDR3 size: 14 residues. V shed 7 bases and J 4 bases; nucleotides not matched to a gene: 5. The CDR3 loop is CASIKGQGYNEQFF. The CDR3 region has the DNA TGTGCCAGCATCAAAGGACAGGGGTACAATGAGCAGTTCTTC.

The chain carries TRBV28 and TRBJ2-7; unclear D gene. The CDR3 covers 14 residues. Trimming took off 2 bases at V and 0 bases at J, with 8 bases between the two ends. Germline CDR1 reads MDHEN; CDR2 reads SYDVKM. CDR3 in DNA: TGTGCCAGCAGTTTAGGGTATAACTCCTACGAGCAGTACTTC. Translating gives CASSLGYNSYEQYF.

This chain connects TRBV4-3 to TRBJ2-2, with D possibly matching TRBD2 (6 bases). This CDR3 has 16 residues. Trimming took off 1 base at V and 2 bases at J, with 11 bases between the two ends. Germline values: CDR1 LGHNA, CDR2 YSLEER. CDR3 nucleotide sequence: TGCGCCAGCAGCCAAGGAGTAGCGGAAAACACCGGGGAGCTGTTTTTT. As protein: CASSQGVAENTGELFF.